This T cell receptor beta chain emerged from a study of cytomegalovirus exposure and HLA in healthy donors. The PCR contained 60 Vbeta and 13 Jbeta primers. Using immunoSEQ multiplex PCR, the repertoire was profiled, and TCRdb retains in-frame clones only, with some absent. The profile covers 100,000 or so clones, with 76% appearing a single time and approximately 5.3% taken by the ten largest. J lost 4 bases, V lost 0 bases, and 9 bases had no gene match. This CDR3 region has 17 residues. Germline V gene sequence: CDR1 LNHNV, CDR2 YYDKDF (reference sequence). General study findings and limits: Cytomegalovirus status was reportedly diagnosed by the classifier with high sensitivity and specificity.

As regards this clone: Its target is not known.

Specimen: PBMCs. The TCR sequence derives from a man aged 25 to 40 in good health and CMV-seropositive. The rearrangement uses TRBV15 and TRBJ2-1; 7 bases match TRBD2. The CDR3 region is CATSRDLGGSQYNEQFF. In DNA form, the CDR3 reads TGTGCCACCAGCAGAGATCTCGGCGGGAGCCAATACAATGAGCAGTTCTTC.